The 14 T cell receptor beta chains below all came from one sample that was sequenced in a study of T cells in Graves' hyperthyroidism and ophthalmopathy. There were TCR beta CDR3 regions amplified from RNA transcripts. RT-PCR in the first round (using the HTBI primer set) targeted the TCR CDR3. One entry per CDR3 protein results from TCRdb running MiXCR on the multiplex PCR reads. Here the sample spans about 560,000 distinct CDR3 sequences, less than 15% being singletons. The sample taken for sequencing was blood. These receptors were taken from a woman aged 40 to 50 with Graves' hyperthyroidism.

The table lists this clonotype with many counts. This CDR3 reads CASSPGTGSSGANVLTF. The CDR3 nucleotides read TGTGCCAGCAGTCCCGGGACAGGTAGCTCTGGGGCCAACGTCCTGACTTTC. This rearrangement joins TRBV12-3 or TRBV12-4 to TRBJ2-6, with 8 bases aligning to TRBD1. V lost 5 bases and J lost 0; bases outside the gene matches: 6. CDR3 length equals 17 residues.

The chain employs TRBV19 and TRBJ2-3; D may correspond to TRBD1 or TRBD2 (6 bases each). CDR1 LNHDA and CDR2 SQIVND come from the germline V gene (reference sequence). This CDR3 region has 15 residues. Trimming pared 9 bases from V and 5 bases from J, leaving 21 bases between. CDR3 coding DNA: TGTGCCAGCAGGGGCCTGGGGGGCAACGTAGATACGCAGTATTTT. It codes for CASRGLGGNVDTQYF.

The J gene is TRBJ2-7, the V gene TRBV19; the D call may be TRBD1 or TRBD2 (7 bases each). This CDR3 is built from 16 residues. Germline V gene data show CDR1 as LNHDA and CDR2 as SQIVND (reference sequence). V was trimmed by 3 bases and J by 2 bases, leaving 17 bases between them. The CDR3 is CASSIGEGAPTYEQYF. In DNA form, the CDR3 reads TGTGCCAGTAGTATCGGGGAGGGGGCACCAACCTACGAGCAGTACTTC.

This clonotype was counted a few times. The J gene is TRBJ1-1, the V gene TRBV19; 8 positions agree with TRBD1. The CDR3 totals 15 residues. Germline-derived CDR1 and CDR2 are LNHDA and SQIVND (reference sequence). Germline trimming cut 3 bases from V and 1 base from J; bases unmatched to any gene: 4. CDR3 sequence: CASSMAGGGNTEAFF. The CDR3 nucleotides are TGTGCCAGTAGTATGGCAGGGGGCGGGAACACTGAAGCTTTCTTT.

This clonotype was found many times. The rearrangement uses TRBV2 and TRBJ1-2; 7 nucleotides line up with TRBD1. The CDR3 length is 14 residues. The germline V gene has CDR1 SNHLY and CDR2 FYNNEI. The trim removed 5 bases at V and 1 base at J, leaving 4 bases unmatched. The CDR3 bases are TGTGCCAGCAGTACGACAGGGTTTAACTATGGCTACACCTTC. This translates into CASSTTGFNYGYTF.

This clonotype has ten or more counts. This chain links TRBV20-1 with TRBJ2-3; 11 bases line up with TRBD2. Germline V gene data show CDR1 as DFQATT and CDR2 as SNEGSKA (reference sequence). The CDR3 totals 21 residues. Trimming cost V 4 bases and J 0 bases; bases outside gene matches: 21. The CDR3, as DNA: TGCAGTGCTACAGCCTTCGGCCTTTCTAGCGGGAGGTGGGAGAGCACAGATACGCAGTATTTT. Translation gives CSATAFGLSSGRWESTDTQYF.

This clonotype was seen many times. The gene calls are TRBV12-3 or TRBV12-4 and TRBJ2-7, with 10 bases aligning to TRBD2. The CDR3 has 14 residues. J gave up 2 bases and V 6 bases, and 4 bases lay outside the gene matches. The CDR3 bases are TGTGCCAGCAGCCCAAGCGGGAGGGCCTACGAGCAGTACTTC. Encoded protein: CASSPSGRAYEQYF.

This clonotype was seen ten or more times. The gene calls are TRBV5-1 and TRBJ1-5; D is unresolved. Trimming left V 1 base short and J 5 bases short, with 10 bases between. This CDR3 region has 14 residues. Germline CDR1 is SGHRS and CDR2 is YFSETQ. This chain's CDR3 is CASSLSPRDQPQHF. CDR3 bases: TGCGCCAGCAGCTTGAGCCCCCGGGATCAGCCCCAGCATTTT.

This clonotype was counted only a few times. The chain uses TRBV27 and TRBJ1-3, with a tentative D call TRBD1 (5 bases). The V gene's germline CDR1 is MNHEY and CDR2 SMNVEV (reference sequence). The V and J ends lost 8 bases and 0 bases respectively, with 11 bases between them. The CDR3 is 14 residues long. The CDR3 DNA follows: TGTGCCAGCCGACCTCAGGGCTCTGGAAACACCATATATTTT. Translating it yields CASRPQGSGNTIYF.

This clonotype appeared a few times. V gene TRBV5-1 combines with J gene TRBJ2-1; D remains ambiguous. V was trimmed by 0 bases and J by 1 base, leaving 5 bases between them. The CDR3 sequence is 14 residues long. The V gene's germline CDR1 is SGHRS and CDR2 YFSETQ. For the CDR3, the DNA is TGCGCCAGCAGCTTGGTGAATTCCTACAATGAGCAGTTCTTC. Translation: CASSLVNSYNEQFF.

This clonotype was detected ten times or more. The CDR3 region has the DNA TGTGCCAGCAGCTTAGCCTCGGGCAGGGGGCCATTCTTT. Its protein is CASSLASGRGPFF. V and J are TRBV11-2 and TRBJ1-1; 8 positions match TRBD1. Germline-derived CDR1 and CDR2 are SGHAT and FQNNGV. V shed 1 base, J shed 14 bases, and the junction held 9 bases outside the gene matches. CDR3 length: 13 amino acids.

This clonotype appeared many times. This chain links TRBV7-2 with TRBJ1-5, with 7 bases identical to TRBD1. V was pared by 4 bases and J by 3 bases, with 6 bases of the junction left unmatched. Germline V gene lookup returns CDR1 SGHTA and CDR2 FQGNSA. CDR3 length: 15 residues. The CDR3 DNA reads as TGTGCCAGCAGCTCCCTGGGACAGCCCAATCAGCCCCAGCATTTT. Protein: CASSSLGQPNQPQHF.

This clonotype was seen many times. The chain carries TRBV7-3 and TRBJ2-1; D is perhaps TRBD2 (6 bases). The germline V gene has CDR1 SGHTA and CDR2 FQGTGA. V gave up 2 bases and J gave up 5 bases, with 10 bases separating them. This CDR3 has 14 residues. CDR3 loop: CASSLGGSDNEQFF. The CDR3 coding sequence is TGTGCCAGCAGCTTAGGAGGGAGTGACAATGAGCAGTTCTTC.

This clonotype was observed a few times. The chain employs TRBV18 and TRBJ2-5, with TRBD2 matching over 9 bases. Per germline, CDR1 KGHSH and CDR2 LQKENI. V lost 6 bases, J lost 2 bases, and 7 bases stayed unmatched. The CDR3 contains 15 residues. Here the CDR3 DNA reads TGTGCCAGCTCCCACCGGCGGGAGGGGCAAGAGACCCAGTACTTC. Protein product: CASSHRREGQETQYF. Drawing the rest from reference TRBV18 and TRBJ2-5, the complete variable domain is NAGVMQNPRHLVRRRGQEARLRCSPMKGHSHVYWYRQLPEEGLKFMVYLQKENIIDESGMPKERFSAEFPKEGPSILRIQQVVRGDSAAYFCASSHRREGQETQYFGPGTRLLVL.